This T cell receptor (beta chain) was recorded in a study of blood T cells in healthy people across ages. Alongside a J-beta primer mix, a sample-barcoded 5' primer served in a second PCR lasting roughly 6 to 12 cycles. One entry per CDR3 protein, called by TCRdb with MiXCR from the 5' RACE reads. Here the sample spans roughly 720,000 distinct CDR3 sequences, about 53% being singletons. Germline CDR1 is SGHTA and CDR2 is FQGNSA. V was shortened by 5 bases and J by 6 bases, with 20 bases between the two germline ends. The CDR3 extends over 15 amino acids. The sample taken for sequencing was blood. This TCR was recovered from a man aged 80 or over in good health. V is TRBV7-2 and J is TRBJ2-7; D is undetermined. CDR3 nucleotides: TGTGCCAGCAGCCAAGATTTCGAACAACTCGGCGAGCAGTACTTC. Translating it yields CASSQDFEQLGEQYF.